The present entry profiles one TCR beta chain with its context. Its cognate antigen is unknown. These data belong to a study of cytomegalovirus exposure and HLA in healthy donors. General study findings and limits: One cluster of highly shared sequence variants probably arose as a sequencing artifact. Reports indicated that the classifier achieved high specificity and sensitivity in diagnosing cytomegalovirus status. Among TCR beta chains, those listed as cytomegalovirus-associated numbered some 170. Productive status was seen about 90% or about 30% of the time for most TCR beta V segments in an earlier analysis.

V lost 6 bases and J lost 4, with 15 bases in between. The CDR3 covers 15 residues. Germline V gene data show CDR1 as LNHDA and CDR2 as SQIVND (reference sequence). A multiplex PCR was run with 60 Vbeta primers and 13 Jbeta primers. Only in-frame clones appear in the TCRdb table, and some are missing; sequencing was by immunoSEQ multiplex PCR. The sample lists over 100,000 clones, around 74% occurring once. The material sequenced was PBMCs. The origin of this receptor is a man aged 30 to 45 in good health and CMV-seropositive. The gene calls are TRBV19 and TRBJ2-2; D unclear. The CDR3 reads CASSDPRRGTGELFF. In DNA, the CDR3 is TGTGCCAGTAGCGACCCGAGACGAGGCACCGGGGAGCTGTTTTTT.